This T cell receptor (beta chain) was captured in a study of blood T cell repertoires in COVID-19. For the study at large: Material from acute and convalescent COVID-19 was sourced from the United States, Italy and Spain. Sample material is recorded as cDNA or gDNA derived from T cells, B-cell-depleted T cells, or PBMCs.

In the original workflow: Cell counts per sample came from amplifying reference gene primers. Clones were read by immunoSEQ multiplex PCR, and TCRdb kept only the in-frame ones, dropping some. V, J and clone size are taken as reported in that table, and D and trimming were inferred from the DNA itself. Found here are about 370,000 clones, more than 80% of them singletons; the top ten hold about 2.9%. The trim removed 7 bases at V and 2 bases at J, leaving 12 bases unmatched. The CDR3 loop spans 16 amino acids. Germline loops: CDR1 SGHVS, CDR2 FNYEAQ. Seattle-derived patients entered the study during active infection and were followed longitudinally.

V is TRBV7-6 and J is TRBJ2-5; TRBD1 matches 8 bases. The TCR comes from a woman aged 25 to 39 with COVID-19, enrolled during active disease. Sequencing was done on a sample of peripheral blood. The CDR3 region is CASNRYTGGRQETQYF. In DNA form, the CDR3 reads TGTGCCAGCAACCGATATACAGGGGGTCGGCAAGAGACCCAGTACTTC.